The 32 T cell receptor beta chains reported below all come from one sample, sequenced in a study of shared clonotypes between healthy human individuals. Profiled with immunoSEQ multiplex PCR; TCRdb holds only in-frame clones, not every one. Among roughly 2,000,000 clones, about 94% were seen once, and the ten largest hold over 1.5%. Naive CD8 isolation took CD45RO-negative cells positively selected for CCR7 and excluded terminally differentiated effector memory CD45RA+ cells. Sample: naive CD8+ T cells from PBMCs. The receptors shown here come from a man between 18 and 29 years old in good health. Some clones in this sample may be carry-over from other donors' samples.

The chain has TRBV29-1 and TRBJ2-5; unclear D gene. This CDR3 is 13 amino acids long. Trimming took 7 bases from V and 5 from J, leaving 17 bases between them. The germline CDR1 and CDR2 sequences are SQVTM and ANQGSEA. CDR3 nucleotides: TGCAGCGCCACCGGGTCGGTGGGCGAGACCCAGTACTTC. Amino acids: CSATGSVGETQYF.

To note about this clone: The same CDR3 is also encoded by other DNA sequences in this sample. This chain uses TRBV19 with TRBJ2-1, with 7 bases aligning to TRBD2. The V gene end was trimmed by 6 bases and the J gene end by 4 bases; junction bases not matched to a gene: 6. This CDR3 is built from 14 residues. The germline V gene has CDR1 LNHDA and CDR2 SQIVND (reference sequence). CDR3 DNA sequence: TGTGCCAGTAGCTCATCTAGCGGTTACAATGAGCAGTTCTTC. Protein sequence: CASSSSSGYNEQFF.

The rearrangement uses TRBV7-9 and TRBJ2-3, with 8 bases matching TRBD1. V lost 7 bases to trimming and J lost 2 bases; unmatched junction nucleotides: 11. The CDR3 has 16 amino acids. Germline CDR1 reads SEHNR; CDR2 reads FQNEAQ (reference sequence). CDR3 nucleotides: TGTGCCAGCACCAACCCCGGGACAGGAGACACAGATACGCAGTATTTT. Translated, it gives CASTNPGTGDTDTQYF. The variable domain in full, with the rest retrieved from reference TRBV7-9 and TRBJ2-3, is DTGVSQNPRHKITKRGQNVTFRCDPISEHNRLYWYRQTLGQGPEFLTYFQNEAQLEKSRLLSDRFSAERPKGSFSTLEIQRTEQGDSAMYLCASTNPGTGDTDTQYFGPGTRLTVL.

V is TRBV5-1 and J is TRBJ2-2, with TRBD1 as a possible D gene (5 bases). Germline V lookup: CDR1 SGHRS, CDR2 YFSETQ. Trimming cost V 6 bases and J 2 bases, with 17 bases left between them. CDR3 length: 16 amino acids. CDR3 sequence (DNA): TGCGCCAGCACCAGGGCGCCAATCTTAAACACCGGGGAGCTGTTTTTT. Amino acids: CASTRAPILNTGELFF.

The chain employs TRBV11-1 and TRBJ1-2; D may be TRBD1 (6 bases). In germline, CDR1 is SGHAT, CDR2 FQDESV (reference sequence). The CDR3 covers 14 residues. V lost 4 bases and J 3 bases, leaving 12 bases between the germline ends. The CDR3 spells CASSSQRQDYGYTF. CDR3 nucleotide sequence: TGTGCCAGCAGCTCACAAAGACAGGACTATGGCTACACCTTC.

As to this clone: The sample carries other DNA sequences with the same CDR3. CDR3 sequence (DNA): TGTGCCAGCAGCGTAACGGGGAGCTACAATGAGCAGTTCTTC. This codes for CASSVTGSYNEQFF. This chain connects TRBV9 to TRBJ2-1; D may be TRBD2 (5 bases). Germline V lookup: CDR1 SGDLS, CDR2 YYNGEE. The CDR3 sequence is 14 residues long. Trimming cost V 1 base and J 3 bases, with 8 bases left between them.

This chain uses TRBV5-4 with TRBJ1-1; D not certain. The V gene lost 4 bases and the J gene lost 5 bases, with 6 bases spanning the gap. This CDR3 is built from 11 residues. Germline V gives CDR1 SGHNT, CDR2 YYREEE (reference sequence). The CDR3 here is CASSGPTEAFF. In nucleotides, the CDR3 is TGTGCCAGCAGCGGGCCGACTGAAGCTTTCTTT.

V and J are TRBV6-5 and TRBJ2-1; the D is unclear. The CDR3 is 13 residues long. Germline CDR1 is MNHEY and CDR2 is SVGAGI. V lost 0 bases and J 6 bases, leaving 6 bases between the germline ends. The CDR3 protein is CASSYSPGNEQFF. The DNA for the CDR3 is TGTGCCAGCAGTTACTCTCCCGGCAATGAGCAGTTCTTC.

The rearrangement links TRBV19 to TRBJ2-5; D is perhaps TRBD1 (6 bases). Per the germline V gene, CDR1 is LNHDA and CDR2 is SQIVND (reference sequence). The CDR3 totals 14 residues. V was clipped by 7 bases and J by 5 bases, with 17 bases between them. CDR3 loop: CASTPGQGPETQYF. DNA of the CDR3: TGTGCCAGTACCCCGGGACAAGGCCCGGAGACCCAGTACTTC.

The V gene is TRBV27, the J gene TRBJ2-3, with TRBD1 matching over 7 bases. The CDR3 runs 14 residues. Trimming cost V 7 bases and J 1 base; bases outside gene matches: 5. Germline CDR1 is MNHEY and CDR2 is SMNVEV (reference sequence). CDR3 nucleotide sequence: TGTGCCAGCAACTACAGGGGAGGCACAGATACGCAGTATTTT. Its protein is CASNYRGGTDTQYF.

The V call is TRBV4-3, the J call TRBJ2-3, with D unresolved. Per germline, CDR1 LGHNA and CDR2 YSLEER. Trimming stripped 0 bases from V and 4 bases from J, with 14 bases between. CDR3 size: 16 residues. Here the CDR3 reads CASSQDWAQKADTQYF. The CDR3, as DNA: TGCGCCAGCAGCCAAGATTGGGCACAGAAGGCAGATACGCAGTATTTT.

This rearrangement joins TRBV7-8 to TRBJ2-5; TRBD2 aligns across 7 bases. This CDR3 is 15 amino acids long. Losses at the gene ends were 5 bases for V and 1 base for J; bases not matched to a gene: 7. From germline, CDR1 is SGHVS and CDR2 FQNEAQ. CDR3 loop: CASSQSSGFQETQYF. The CDR3 DNA reads as TGTGCCAGCAGCCAGTCTAGCGGTTTCCAAGAGACCCAGTACTTC. Looking up the rest from reference TRBV7-8 and TRBJ2-5 gives the full variable domain: GAGVSQSPRYKVAKRGQDVALRCDPISGHVSLFWYQQALGQGPEFLTYFQNEAQLDKSGLPSDRFFAERPEGSVSTLKIQRTQQEDSAVYLCASSQSSGFQETQYFGPGTRLLVL.

This clone was seen a single time. The V call is TRBV6-6, the J call TRBJ2-2, with D perhaps matching TRBD1 or TRBD2 (5 bases each). The CDR3 loop spans 15 amino acids. V was shortened by 6 bases and J by 3 bases, with 14 bases between the two germline ends. CDR1 is MNHNY, CDR2 SVGAGI, per germline (reference sequence). The CDR3 loop reads CASRGTVLDTGELFF. The CDR3 DNA reads as TGTGCCAGCAGGGGGACGGTTTTGGACACCGGGGAGCTGTTTTTT.

Details on this clone: Other DNA sequences in the same sample also yield this CDR3. CDR3 residues: CASSPRGGSSYEQYF. The CDR3 coding sequence is TGTGCCAGCAGTCCCCGGGGTGGGAGCTCCTACGAGCAGTACTTC. V is TRBV27 and J is TRBJ2-7, with a tentative D call TRBD2 (5 bases). Germline V CDR1 and CDR2: MNHEY, SMNVEV (reference sequence). The CDR3 has 15 residues. V gave up 5 bases and J gave up 0 bases, with 14 bases separating them.

The chain employs TRBV7-8 and TRBJ2-1, with 8 bases that match TRBD2. Germline V gene data show CDR1 as SGHVS and CDR2 as FQNEAQ. V was pared by 3 bases and J by 8 bases, with 9 bases of the junction left unmatched. The CDR3 is 15 residues long. In nucleotides, the CDR3 is TGTGCCAGCAGCTTGGGACTAGGGGGTTTCTATGAGCAGTTCTTC. Its protein product is CASSLGLGGFYEQFF.

V is TRBV27 and J is TRBJ1-5; no reliable D call. The germline V and J ends were trimmed by 8 bases and 2 bases, with 10 bases remaining between them. CDR1 is MNHEY, CDR2 SMNVEV, per germline (reference sequence). This CDR3 region has 13 residues. The CDR3 loop is CASGEGGNQPQHF. As DNA, the CDR3 is TGTGCCAGCGGAGAGGGCGGCAATCAGCCCCAGCATTTT.

The V and J genes are TRBV28 and TRBJ1-1; unclear D gene. The V end was cut by 1 base, the J end by 7 bases, with 10 bases between. Germline CDR1 is MDHEN and CDR2 is SYDVKM. There are 13 residues in the CDR3. The CDR3 nucleotides read TGTGCCAGCAGTTTATCCCCGGACGTTGAAGCTTTCTTT. It translates to CASSLSPDVEAFF. The variable domain in full, completed from reference TRBV28 and TRBJ1-1, reads DVKVTQSSRYLVKRTGEKVFLECVQDMDHENMFWYRQDPGLGLRLIYFSYDVKMKEKGDIPEGYSVSREKKERFSLILESASTNQTSMYLCASSLSPDVEAFFGQGTRLTVV.

The chain couples TRBV9 to TRBJ2-6, with D possibly being TRBD1 (6 bases). Trimming removed 0 bases at V and 0 bases at J, with 19 bases between. There are 20 residues in the CDR3. Germline CDR1 and CDR2: SGDLS and YYNGEE. This chain's CDR3 is CASSVAPRDTSTSGANVLTF. CDR3 nucleotide sequence: TGTGCCAGCAGCGTAGCCCCCCGGGACACCTCTACCTCTGGGGCCAACGTCCTGACTTTC.

Regarding this clone: Other DNA sequences within the sample encode an identical CDR3. The CDR3 DNA reads as TGTGCCAGCAGTTACAGGGATAGCTACGAGCAGTACTTC. This sequence encodes CASSYRDSYEQYF. The rearrangement joins TRBV6-5 to TRBJ2-7; no clear D gene. CDR3 size: 13 residues. Germline assignment: CDR1 MNHEY and CDR2 SVGAGI. With 2 bases removed from V and 3 bases from J, the gap between germline ends came to 8 bases.

The rearrangement links TRBV10-3 to TRBJ1-2, with D possibly being TRBD1 (5 bases). The CDR3 is made up of 13 amino acids. The V end lost 4 bases, the J end lost 8 bases, and 14 bases lay between the germline ends. The germline V gene encodes CDR1 ENHRY and CDR2 SYGVKD. For the CDR3, the DNA is TGTGCCATCAGTGGCGGGGGGGGTTACGGCTACACCTTC. Translation gives CAISGGGGYGYTF.

The rearrangement uses TRBV7-3 and TRBJ2-1; D possibly corresponds to TRBD2 (6 bases). Trimming removed 4 bases from V and 10 bases from J, with 14 bases in between. CDR3 length equals 13 residues. Per germline, CDR1 SGHTA and CDR2 FQGTGA. The CDR3 sequence: CASSSPGVGEQFF. CDR3 in DNA: TGTGCCAGCAGCTCCCCGGGAGTAGGGGAGCAGTTCTTC.

This chain joins TRBV27 and TRBJ1-1; tentatively, D is TRBD1 (6 bases). Trimming cost V 1 base and J 6 bases, with 18 bases left between them. CDR1 and CDR2 (germline): MNHEY, SMNVEV (reference sequence). CDR3 size: 16 residues. The CDR3 sequence is CASSLLSGGGGPEAFF. As DNA, the CDR3 is TGTGCCAGCAGTTTATTGTCGGGGGGCGGTGGGCCTGAAGCTTTCTTT.

The DNA of the CDR3 is TGTGCCAGCAGTGAAAGAGGTGATGAAGAGACCCAGTACTTC. This sequence encodes CASSERGDEETQYF. The chain combines TRBV25-1 with TRBJ2-5; D remains ambiguous. With 2 bases removed from V and 3 bases from J, the gap between germline ends came to 10 bases. The CDR3 totals 14 residues. The germline V gene encodes CDR1 MGHDK and CDR2 SYGVNS.

The V call is TRBV7-9, the J call TRBJ1-4; unclear D gene. Between the trimmed V and J ends, which lost 5 bases and 6 bases, there was a span of 16 bases. Germline V gene data show CDR1 as SEHNR and CDR2 as FQNEAQ (reference sequence). The CDR3 contains 15 residues. In DNA form, the CDR3 reads TGTGCCAGCAGCCCACCGACCAGGCGGGATGAAAAACTGTTTTTT. Translated: CASSPPTRRDEKLFF.

The chain uses TRBV25-1 and TRBJ2-5; D may be TRBD1 or TRBD2 (6 bases each). This CDR3 is 14 amino acids long. Germline CDR1 is MGHDK and CDR2 is SYGVNS. V was pared by 5 bases and J by 3 bases, with 13 bases between. CDR3 in amino acids: CASSSSEGEETQYF. The CDR3 DNA sequence: TGTGCCAGCAGTTCCTCGGAGGGGGAAGAGACCCAGTACTTC.

The rearrangement joins TRBV7-9 to TRBJ2-7; perhaps TRBD1 as D (5 bases). The CDR3 runs to 13 residues. Trimming stripped 5 bases from V and 4 bases from J, with 12 bases between. The germline CDR1 and CDR2 sequences are SEHNR and FQNEAQ (reference sequence). The CDR3 DNA follows: TGTGCCAGCAGCCCCGCAGGGCGTTACGAGCAGTACTTC. Translation gives CASSPAGRYEQYF.

The chain uses TRBV7-3 and TRBJ1-1; maybe TRBD1 (6 bases). The germline V gene encodes CDR1 SGHTA and CDR2 FQGTGA. The length of the CDR3 is 15 residues. The V end lost 5 bases, the J end lost 4 bases, and 17 bases lay between the germline ends. DNA of the CDR3: TGTGCCAGCAGCGAAACGTGGGGGCTCGGCACTGAAGCTTTCTTT. Its protein product is CASSETWGLGTEAFF. Full variable domain (outside the CDR3, taken from reference TRBV7-3 and TRBJ1-1): GAGVSQTPSNKVTEKGKYVELRCDPISGHTALYWYRQSLGQGPEFLIYFQGTGAADDSGLPNDRFFAVRPEGSVSTLKIQRTERGDSAVYLCASSETWGLGTEAFFGQGTRLTVV.

A note on this clone: In the same sample, other DNA sequences code for this CDR3. This chain connects TRBV7-9 to TRBJ1-1; no reliable D call. Germline V gives CDR1 SEHNR, CDR2 FQNEAQ (reference sequence). The CDR3 covers 12 residues. V was cut by 5 bases and J by 1 base, with 5 bases left in between. CDR3 DNA sequence: TGTGCCAGCAGCCGGGAGAACACTGAAGCTTTCTTT. Protein product: CASSRENTEAFF.

The CDR3 DNA follows: TGTGCCAGTAGTATGGTACAGGGGCCGGATGGCTACACCTTC. This encodes CASSMVQGPDGYTF. The chain combines TRBV19 with TRBJ1-2, with TRBD1 matching over 7 bases. The V segment lost 3 bases and the J segment 6 bases; nucleotides outside the gene matches: 7. This CDR3 contains 14 residues. CDR1 and CDR2 (germline): LNHDA, SQIVND (reference sequence).

CDR3 coding DNA: TGTGCCAGCAGCTGGACAGGGTCAGGCGAGCAGTACTTC. Translated: CASSWTGSGEQYF. The chain has TRBV7-8 and TRBJ2-7; 8 nucleotides agree with TRBD1. CDR1 is SGHVS and CDR2 is FQNEAQ in the germline V gene. The CDR3 contains 13 residues. V lost 4 bases, J lost 6 bases, and 5 bases stayed unmatched.

This chain connects TRBV4-1 to TRBJ2-7; D remains unclear. The CDR3 contains 14 residues. Germline CDR1 and CDR2: MGHRA and YSYEKL. Between the trimmed V and J ends, which lost 0 bases and 4 bases, there was a span of 10 bases. The CDR3 sequence is CASSQDPTIYEQYF. The CDR3 coding sequence is TGCGCCAGCAGCCAAGATCCCACAATATACGAGCAGTACTTC.

The table lists this clone with a count of one. The chain joins TRBV18 to TRBJ2-7, with 8 bases lining up with TRBD2. CDR3 length equals 16 residues. Germline V CDR1 and CDR2: KGHSH, LQKENI. V gave up 0 bases and J gave up 6 bases; unmatched junction bases: 10. The CDR3 bases are TGTGCCAGCTCACCACCCATACAAGCGGGAGTCACCGAGCAGTACTTC. It specifies CASSPPIQAGVTEQYF.